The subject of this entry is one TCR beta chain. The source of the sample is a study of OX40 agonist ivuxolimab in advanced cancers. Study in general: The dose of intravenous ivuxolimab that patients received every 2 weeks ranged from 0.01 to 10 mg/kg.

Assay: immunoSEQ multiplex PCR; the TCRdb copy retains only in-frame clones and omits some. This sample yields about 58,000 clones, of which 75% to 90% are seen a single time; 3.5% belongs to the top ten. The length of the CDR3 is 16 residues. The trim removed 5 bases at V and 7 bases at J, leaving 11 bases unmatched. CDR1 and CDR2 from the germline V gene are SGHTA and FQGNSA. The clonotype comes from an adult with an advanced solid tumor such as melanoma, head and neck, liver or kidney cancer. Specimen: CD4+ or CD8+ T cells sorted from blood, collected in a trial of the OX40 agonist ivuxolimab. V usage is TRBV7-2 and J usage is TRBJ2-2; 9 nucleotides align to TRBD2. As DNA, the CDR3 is TGTGCCAGCAGCACAGGGGCGGGAGGGCCTGTCGGGGAGCTGTTTTTT. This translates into CASSTGAGGPVGELFF. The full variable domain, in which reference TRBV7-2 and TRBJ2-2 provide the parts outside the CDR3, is GAGVSQSPSNKVTEKGKDVELRCDPISGHTALYWYRQSLGQGLEFLIYFQGNSAPDKSGLPSDRFSAERTGGSVSTLTIQRTQQEDSAVYLCASSTGAGGPVGELFFGEGSRLTVL.